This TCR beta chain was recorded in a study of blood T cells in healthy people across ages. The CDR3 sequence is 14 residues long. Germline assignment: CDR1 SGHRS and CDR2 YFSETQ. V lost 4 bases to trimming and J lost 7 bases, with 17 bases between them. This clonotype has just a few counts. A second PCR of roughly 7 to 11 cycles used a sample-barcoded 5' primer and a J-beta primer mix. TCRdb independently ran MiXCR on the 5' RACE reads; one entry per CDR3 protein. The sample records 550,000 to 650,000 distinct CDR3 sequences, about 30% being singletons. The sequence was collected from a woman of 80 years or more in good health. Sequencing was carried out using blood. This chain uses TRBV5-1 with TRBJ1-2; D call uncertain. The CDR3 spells CASSLGRREVGYTF. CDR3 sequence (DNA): TGCGCCAGCAGCCTTGGTAGGAGGGAGGTTGGCTACACCTTC.